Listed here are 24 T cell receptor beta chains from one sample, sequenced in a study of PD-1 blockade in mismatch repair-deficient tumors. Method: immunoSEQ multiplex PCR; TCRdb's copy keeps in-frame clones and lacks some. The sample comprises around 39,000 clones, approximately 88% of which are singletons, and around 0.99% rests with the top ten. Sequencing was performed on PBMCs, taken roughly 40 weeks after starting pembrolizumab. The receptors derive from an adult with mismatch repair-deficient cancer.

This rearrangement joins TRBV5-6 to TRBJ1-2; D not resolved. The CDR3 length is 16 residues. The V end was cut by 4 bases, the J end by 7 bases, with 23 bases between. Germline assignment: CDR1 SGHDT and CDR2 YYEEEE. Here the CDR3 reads CASSPLSVRSSSGYTF. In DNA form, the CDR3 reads TGTGCCAGCAGCCCCCTCTCCGTGCGTTCAAGTAGTGGCTACACCTTC.

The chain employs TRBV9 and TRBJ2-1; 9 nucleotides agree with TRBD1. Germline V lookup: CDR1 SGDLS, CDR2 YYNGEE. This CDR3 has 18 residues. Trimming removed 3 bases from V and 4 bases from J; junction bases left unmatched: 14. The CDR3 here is CASSAESHGQGIYNEQFF. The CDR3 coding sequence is TGTGCCAGCAGCGCAGAATCCCACGGACAGGGGATTTACAATGAGCAGTTCTTC.

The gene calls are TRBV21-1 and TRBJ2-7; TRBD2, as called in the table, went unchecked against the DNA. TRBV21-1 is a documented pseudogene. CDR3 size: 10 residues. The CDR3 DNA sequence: TGTGCCAGCCGTAACTACGAGCAGTACTTC. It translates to CASRNYEQYF.

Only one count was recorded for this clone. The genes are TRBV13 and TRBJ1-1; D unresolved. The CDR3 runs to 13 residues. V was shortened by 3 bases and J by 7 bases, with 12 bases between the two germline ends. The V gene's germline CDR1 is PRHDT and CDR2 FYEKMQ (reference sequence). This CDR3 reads CASSFGSLDEAFF. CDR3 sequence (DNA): TGTGCCAGCAGCTTCGGGTCTCTGGATGAAGCTTTCTTT.

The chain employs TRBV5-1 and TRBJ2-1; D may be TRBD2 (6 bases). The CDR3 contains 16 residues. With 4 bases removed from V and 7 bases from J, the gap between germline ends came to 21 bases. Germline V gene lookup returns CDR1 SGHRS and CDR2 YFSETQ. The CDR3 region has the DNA TGCGCCAGCAGCCTGGCCGGGACTGGATCCATAAATGAGCAGTTCTTC. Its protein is CASSLAGTGSINEQFF.

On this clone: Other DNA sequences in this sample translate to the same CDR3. The CDR3 DNA reads TGTGCCAGCAGCACCAGCTGGGGCATGAACACTGAAGCTTTCTTT. It translates to CASSTSWGMNTEAFF. V is TRBV7-6 and J is TRBJ1-1, with D tentatively TRBD1 (5 bases). V lost 5 bases and J 0 bases, leaving 13 bases between the germline ends. From germline, CDR1 is SGHVS and CDR2 FNYEAQ. The length of the CDR3 is 15 residues.

DNA of the CDR3: TGTGCCACCAGCAGGGGGGACAGATCATCCGAAGCTTTCTTT. Encoded protein: CATSRGDRSSEAFF. The chain recombines TRBV15 with TRBJ1-1, with TRBD1 matching 7 bases. This CDR3 has 14 residues. Germline loops: CDR1 LNHNV, CDR2 YYDKDF (reference sequence). The J segment lost 8 bases and the V segment lost 3 bases, leaving 9 bases of the junction unmatched. Filled out from reference TRBV15 and TRBJ1-1, the complete variable domain reads DAMVIQNPRYQVTQFGKPVTLSCSQTLNHNVMYWYQQKSSQAPKLLFHYYDKDFNNEADTPDNFQSRRPNTSFCFLDIRSPGLGDTAMYLCATSRGDRSSEAFFGQGTRLTVV.

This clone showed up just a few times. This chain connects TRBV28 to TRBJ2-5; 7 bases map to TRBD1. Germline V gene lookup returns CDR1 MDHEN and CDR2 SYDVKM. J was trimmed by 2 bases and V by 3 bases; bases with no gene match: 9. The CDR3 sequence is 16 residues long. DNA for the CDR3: TGTGCCAGCAGTTTTTTCGGGACAGCGACACAAGAGACCCAGTACTTC. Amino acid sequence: CASSFFGTATQETQYF.

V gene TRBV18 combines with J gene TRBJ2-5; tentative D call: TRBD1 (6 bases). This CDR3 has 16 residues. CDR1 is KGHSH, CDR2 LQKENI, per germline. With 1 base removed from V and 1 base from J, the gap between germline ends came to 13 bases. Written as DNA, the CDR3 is TGTGCCAGCTCACCACAGCAACAGGGCTCCCAAGAGACCCAGTACTTC. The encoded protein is CASSPQQQGSQETQYF.

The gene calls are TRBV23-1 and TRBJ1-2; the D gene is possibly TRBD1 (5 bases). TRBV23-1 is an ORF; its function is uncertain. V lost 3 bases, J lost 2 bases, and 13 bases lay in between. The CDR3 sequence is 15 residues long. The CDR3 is CASSHRAGGNYGYTF. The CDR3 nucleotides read TGCGCCAGCAGTCACCGTGCCGGGGGGAACTATGGCTACACCTTC.

CDR3 DNA: TGTGCCAGCGGGACAATCATACACACAGATACGCAGTATTTT. It specifies CASGTIIHTDTQYF. The rearrangement links TRBV2 to TRBJ2-3; a possible D gene is TRBD1 (6 bases). Germline values: CDR1 SNHLY, CDR2 FYNNEI. This CDR3 spans 14 amino acids. With 8 bases removed from V and 2 bases from J, the gap between germline ends came to 14 bases.

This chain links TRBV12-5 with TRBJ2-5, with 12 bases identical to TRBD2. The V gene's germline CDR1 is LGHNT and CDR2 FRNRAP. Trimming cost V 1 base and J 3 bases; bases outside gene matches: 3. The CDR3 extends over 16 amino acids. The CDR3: CASGLGWTSGKETQYF. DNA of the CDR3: TGTGCTAGTGGTTTGGGCTGGACTAGCGGGAAAGAGACCCAGTACTTC.

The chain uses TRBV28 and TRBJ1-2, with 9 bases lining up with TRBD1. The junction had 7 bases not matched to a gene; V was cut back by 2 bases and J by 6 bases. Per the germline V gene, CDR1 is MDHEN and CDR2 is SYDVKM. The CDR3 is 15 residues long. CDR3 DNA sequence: TGTGCCAGCAGTTTAGGTGGACAGGGGATTGATGGCTACACCTTC. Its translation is CASSLGGQGIDGYTF.

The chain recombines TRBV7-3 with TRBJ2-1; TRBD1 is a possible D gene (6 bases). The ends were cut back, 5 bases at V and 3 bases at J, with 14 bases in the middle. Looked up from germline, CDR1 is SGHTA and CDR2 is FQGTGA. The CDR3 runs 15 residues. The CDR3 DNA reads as TGTGCCAGCAGCGTATACAGGGAGAGCTACAATGAGCAGTTCTTC. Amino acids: CASSVYRESYNEQFF.

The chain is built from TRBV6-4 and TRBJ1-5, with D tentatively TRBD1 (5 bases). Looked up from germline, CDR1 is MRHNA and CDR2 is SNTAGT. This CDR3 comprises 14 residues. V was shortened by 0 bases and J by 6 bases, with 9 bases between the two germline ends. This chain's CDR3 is CASSDSQGGQPQHF. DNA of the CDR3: TGTGCCAGCAGTGACTCGCAGGGCGGTCAGCCCCAGCATTTT.

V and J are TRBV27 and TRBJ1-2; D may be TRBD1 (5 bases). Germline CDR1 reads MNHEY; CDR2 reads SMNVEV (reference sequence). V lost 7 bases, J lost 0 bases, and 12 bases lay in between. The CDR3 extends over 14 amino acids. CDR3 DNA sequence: TGTGCCAGCACTCTGACAGAATCTAACTATGGCTACACCTTC. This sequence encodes CASTLTESNYGYTF.

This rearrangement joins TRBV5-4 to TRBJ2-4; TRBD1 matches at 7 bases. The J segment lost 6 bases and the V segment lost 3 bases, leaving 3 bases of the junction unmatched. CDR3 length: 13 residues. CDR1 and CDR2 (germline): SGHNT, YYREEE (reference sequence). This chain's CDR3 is CASSSPGGNIQYF. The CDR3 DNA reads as TGTGCCAGCAGCTCCCCAGGGGGAAACATTCAGTACTTC.

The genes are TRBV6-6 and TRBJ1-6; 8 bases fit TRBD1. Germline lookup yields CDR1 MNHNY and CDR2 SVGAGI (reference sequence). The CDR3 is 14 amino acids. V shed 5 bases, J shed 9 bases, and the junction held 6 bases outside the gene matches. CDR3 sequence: CASSAQGVSSPLHF. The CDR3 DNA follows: TGTGCCAGCAGTGCACAGGGGGTTAGTTCACCCCTCCACTTT.

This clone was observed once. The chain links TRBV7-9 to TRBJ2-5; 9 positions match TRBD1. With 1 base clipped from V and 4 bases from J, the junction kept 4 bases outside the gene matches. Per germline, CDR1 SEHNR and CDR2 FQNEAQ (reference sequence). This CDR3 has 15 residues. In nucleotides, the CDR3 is TGTGCCAGCAGCTTAGGGGGGACAGGGAGAGAGACCCAGTACTTC. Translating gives CASSLGGTGRETQYF. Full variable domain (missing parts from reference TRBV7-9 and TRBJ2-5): DTGVSQNPRHKITKRGQNVTFRCDPISEHNRLYWYRQTLGQGPEFLTYFQNEAQLEKSRLLSDRFSAERPKGSFSTLEIQRTEQGDSAMYLCASSLGGTGRETQYFGPGTRLLVL.

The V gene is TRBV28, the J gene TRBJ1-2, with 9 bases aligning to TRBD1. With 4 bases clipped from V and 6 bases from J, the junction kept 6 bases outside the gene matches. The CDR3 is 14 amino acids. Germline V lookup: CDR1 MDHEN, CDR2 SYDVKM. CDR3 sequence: CASSSPGQGHGYTF. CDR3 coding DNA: TGTGCCAGCAGTTCGCCGGGACAGGGACATGGCTACACCTTC.

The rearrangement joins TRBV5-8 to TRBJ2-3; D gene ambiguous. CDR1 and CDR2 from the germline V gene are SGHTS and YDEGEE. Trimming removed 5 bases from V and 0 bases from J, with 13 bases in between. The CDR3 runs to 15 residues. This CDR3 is CASSLGPRSTDTQYF. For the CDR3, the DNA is TGTGCCAGCAGTCTGGGCCCCAGGAGCACAGATACGCAGTATTTT.

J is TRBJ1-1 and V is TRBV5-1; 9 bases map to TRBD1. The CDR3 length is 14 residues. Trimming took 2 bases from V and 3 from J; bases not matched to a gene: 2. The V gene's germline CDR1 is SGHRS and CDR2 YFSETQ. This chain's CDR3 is CASSFRTGDTEAFF. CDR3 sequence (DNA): TGCGCCAGCAGCTTCCGGACAGGGGACACTGAAGCTTTCTTT. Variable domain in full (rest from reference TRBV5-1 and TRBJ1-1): KAGVTQTPRYLIKTRGQQVTLSCSPISGHRSVSWYQQTPGQGLQFLFEYFSETQRNKGNFPGRFSGRQFSNSRSEMNVSTLELGDSALYLCASSFRTGDTEAFFGQGTRLTVV.

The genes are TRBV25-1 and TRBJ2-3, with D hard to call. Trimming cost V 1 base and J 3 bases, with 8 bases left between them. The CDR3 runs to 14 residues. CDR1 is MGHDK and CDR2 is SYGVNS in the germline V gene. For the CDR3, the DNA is TGTGCCAGCAGTGAATTTAGCTTGACAGATACGCAGTATTTT. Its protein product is CASSEFSLTDTQYF.

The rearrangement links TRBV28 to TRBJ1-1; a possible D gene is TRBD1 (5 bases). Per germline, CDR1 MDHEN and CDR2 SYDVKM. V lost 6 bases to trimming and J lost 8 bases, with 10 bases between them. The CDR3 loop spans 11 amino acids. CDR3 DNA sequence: TGTGCCAGCAGGTTGAACAGGGAAGCTTTCTTT. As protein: CASRLNREAFF.